What follows are 4 T cell receptor beta chains derived from one specimen sequenced in a study of blood T cell repertoires in COVID-19. Generated by immunoSEQ multiplex PCR, the TCRdb table keeps only in-frame clones and is missing some. The sample lists 150,000 to 200,000 clones, roughly four fifths occurring once. The source material was peripheral blood. These receptors were taken from a woman aged 80 or older with acute or convalescent COVID-19.

The chain is built from TRBV21-1 and TRBJ1-1; TRBD1, the table's D call, was not compared with the DNA. TRBV21-1 is a pseudogene. The CDR3 sequence is 14 residues long. The CDR3, as DNA: TGTGCCAGCATCCGGGACAGCAAGAACACTGAAGCTTTCTTT. The encoded protein is CASIRDSKNTEAFF.

The chain links TRBV18 to TRBJ1-4, with 8 bases identical to TRBD1. V was clipped by 2 bases and J by 3 bases; unmatched bases: 8. Germline V gene sequence: CDR1 KGHSH, CDR2 LQKENI. This CDR3 spans 17 amino acids. The CDR3 sequence is CASSPNQGAEANEKLFF. The CDR3 DNA reads as TGTGCCAGCTCACCAAATCAGGGGGCGGAGGCTAATGAAAAACTGTTTTTT.

The J gene is TRBJ1-4, the V gene TRBV27; D unresolved. Germline values: CDR1 MNHEY, CDR2 SMNVEV (reference sequence). V was cut by 4 bases and J by 0 bases, with 9 bases left in between. The CDR3 runs to 15 residues. CDR3: CASSYSLATNEKLFF. For the CDR3, the DNA is TGTGCCAGCAGTTACAGTCTTGCAACTAATGAAAAACTGTTTTTT. Supplemented by reference TRBV27 and TRBJ1-4, the full variable domain reads EAQVTQNPRYLITVTGKKLTVTCSQNMNHEYMSWYRQDPGLGLRQIYYSMNVEVTDKGDVPEGYKVSRKEKRNFPLILESPSPNQTSLYFCASSYSLATNEKLFFGSGTQLSVL.

The gene calls are TRBV11-1 and TRBJ2-7; TRBD2 matches 8 bases. This CDR3 comprises 17 residues. Germline assignment: CDR1 SGHAT and CDR2 FQDESV (reference sequence). After removal of 0 bases from V and 2 bases from J, the junction contained 9 bases not matched to a gene. The CDR3 region has the DNA TGTGCCAGCAGCTTAGCGCTTGGAGCGGGAGATGCCTACGAGCAGTACTTC. As protein: CASSLALGAGDAYEQYF.